This passage covers 24 T cell receptor beta chains from one sample sequenced in a study. Each CDR3 protein is one row after TCRdb ran MiXCR on the RT-PCR reads. The sample has more than 550,000 distinct CDR3 sequences, over 12% seen once; the top ten hold just over 3.5%. Sequenced material: memory CD4+ T cells from blood. The receptor set was obtained from a female donor in good health, serving as a healthy control.

Here the CDR3 reads CSVPPGQGAKETQYF. The CDR3 DNA reads as TGCAGTGTACCCCCGGGACAGGGGGCAAAAGAGACCCAGTACTTC. The chain combines TRBV20-1 with TRBJ2-5, with 12 bases fitting TRBD1. Trimming removed 7 bases from V and 3 bases from J; junction bases left unmatched: 9. The germline gives CDR1 DFQATT, CDR2 SNEGSKA (reference sequence). CDR3 length: 15 residues.

The chain joins TRBV20-1 to TRBJ2-2, with D perhaps matching TRBD1 (5 bases). This CDR3 is built from 15 residues. Germline CDR1 reads DFQATT; CDR2 reads SNEGSKA (reference sequence). V was pared by 4 bases and J by 1 base, with 13 bases between. The CDR3 reads CSAMETALNTGELFF. DNA for the CDR3: TGCAGTGCTATGGAGACAGCGCTGAACACCGGGGAGCTGTTTTTT.

This clonotype was picked up a small number of times. The chain combines TRBV11-2 with TRBJ2-5; 9 bases agree with TRBD2. Germline trimming cut 2 bases from V and 1 base from J; bases unmatched to any gene: 5. Germline V lookup: CDR1 SGHAT, CDR2 FQNNGV. The CDR3 totals 16 residues. The CDR3 DNA reads TGTGCCAGCAGCTTAAGAGCGGGGGGTAGCCAAGAGACCCAGTACTTC. As protein: CASSLRAGGSQETQYF. Combining the CDR3 with reference TRBV11-2 and TRBJ2-5 gives the whole variable domain EAGVAQSPRYKIIEKRQSVAFWCNPISGHATLYWYQQILGQGPKLLIQFQNNGVVDDSQLPKDRFSAERLKGVDSTLKIQPAKLEDSAVYLCASSLRAGGSQETQYFGPGTRLLVL.

This clonotype was seen at least ten times. This chain joins TRBV27 and TRBJ2-7; 14 bases line up with TRBD2. The CDR3 extends over 17 amino acids. Per the germline V gene, CDR1 is MNHEY and CDR2 is SMNVEV (reference sequence). Germline trimming cut 5 bases from V and 5 bases from J; bases unmatched to any gene: 11. The CDR3 sequence: CASSPRLAGGPGDEQYF. The CDR3 nucleotides are TGTGCCAGCAGTCCCCGACTAGCGGGAGGGCCGGGCGACGAGCAGTACTTC.

This clonotype was recorded a few times. The V call is TRBV20-1, the J call TRBJ2-7; 11 positions agree with TRBD2. CDR1 is DFQATT and CDR2 is SNEGSKA in the germline V gene (reference sequence). The V segment lost 0 bases and the J segment 6 bases; nucleotides outside the gene matches: 7. The CDR3 consists of 15 residues. The CDR3 here is CSARDPLAGVSEQYF. CDR3 in DNA: TGCAGTGCTAGAGATCCACTAGCGGGAGTATCCGAGCAGTACTTC.

This chain uses TRBV6-6 with TRBJ1-2; D call uncertain. The CDR3 is 11 amino acids. V was cut by 6 bases and J by 8 bases, with 10 bases left in between. Germline CDR1 is MNHNY and CDR2 is SVGAGI (reference sequence). In DNA form, the CDR3 reads TGTGCCAGCAGACTTATTTCGGGCTACACCTTC. Residues: CASRLISGYTF.

The chain joins TRBV19 to TRBJ2-5; D unclear. Germline values: CDR1 LNHDA, CDR2 SQIVND (reference sequence). The CDR3 sequence is 14 residues long. Between the trimmed V and J ends, which lost 1 base and 5 bases, there was a span of 11 bases. The CDR3: CASSIVGPQETQYF. CDR3 sequence (DNA): TGTGCCAGTAGTATAGTCGGCCCGCAGGAGACCCAGTACTTC.

This chain uses TRBV28 with TRBJ2-2, with D maybe TRBD2 (6 bases). The germline gives CDR1 MDHEN, CDR2 SYDVKM. This CDR3 is 17 amino acids long. Between the trimmed V and J ends, which lost 7 bases and 1 base, there was a span of 19 bases. CDR3 sequence (DNA): TGTGCCAGCACCATCCTATCGGCCGGGAGGAACACCGGGGAGCTGTTTTTT. It codes for CASTILSAGRNTGELFF.

This chain joins TRBV7-2 and TRBJ1-1; no definite D call. The CDR3 has 15 residues. The ends were cut back, 7 bases at V and 0 bases at J, with 15 bases in the middle. The V gene's germline CDR1 is SGHTA and CDR2 FQGNSA. The CDR3 here is CASTLGGDLNTEAFF. In nucleotides, the CDR3 is TGTGCCAGCACCCTTGGTGGGGATTTGAACACTGAAGCTTTCTTT. The full variable domain, in which reference TRBV7-2 and TRBJ1-1 provide the parts outside the CDR3, is GAGVSQSPSNKVTEKGKDVELRCDPISGHTALYWYRQSLGQGLEFLIYFQGNSAPDKSGLPSDRFSAERTGGSVSTLTIQRTQQEDSAVYLCASTLGGDLNTEAFFGQGTRLTVV.

In its sample, this clonotype was seen many times. The CDR3 sequence: CASSVTINYGYTF. CDR3 DNA: TGTGCCAGCAGTGTCACCATTAACTATGGCTACACCTTC. The chain has TRBV6-1 and TRBJ1-2; D is unclear. The CDR3 runs to 13 residues. Looked up from germline, CDR1 is MNHNS and CDR2 is SASEGT. V lost 4 bases and J 1 base, leaving 7 bases between the germline ends.

The chain is built from TRBV27 and TRBJ2-1, with TRBD2 matching over 9 bases. Germline V gene lookup returns CDR1 MNHEY and CDR2 SMNVEV (reference sequence). The CDR3 is made up of 16 amino acids. V lost 1 base to trimming and J lost 9 bases; unmatched junction nucleotides: 10. As DNA, the CDR3 is TGTGCCAGCAGTTTATGGATAGCGGGAGAAATAGGTGAGCAGTTCTTC. Translating gives CASSLWIAGEIGEQFF.

The genes are TRBV20-1 and TRBJ1-2, with D perhaps TRBD1 (6 bases). The CDR3 covers 13 residues. With 3 bases removed from V and 2 bases from J, the gap between germline ends came to 10 bases. From germline, CDR1 is DFQATT and CDR2 SNEGSKA (reference sequence). CDR3 sequence reads: CSARDSPNYGYTF. The DNA for the CDR3 is TGCAGTGCTAGGGACAGTCCAAACTATGGCTACACCTTC.

This clonotype was recorded a few times. This chain connects TRBV4-3 to TRBJ1-3, with a tentative D call TRBD1 (5 bases). Germline CDR1 is LGHNA and CDR2 is YSLEER. The CDR3 contains 15 residues. V lost 1 base and J 8 bases, leaving 15 bases between the germline ends. The CDR3 here is CASSQVGEGSYTIYF. CDR3 in DNA: TGCGCCAGCAGCCAAGTTGGAGAGGGGTCCTACACCATATATTTT.

This clonotype was counted only a few times. The J gene is TRBJ2-7, the V gene TRBV7-2; D remains ambiguous. Trimming left V 5 bases short and J 6 bases short, with 11 bases between. Looked up from germline, CDR1 is SGHTA and CDR2 is FQGNSA. The CDR3 sequence is 12 residues long. The CDR3 nucleotides are TGTGCCAGCAGCACCTACAACGGCGAGCAGTACTTC. Translating gives CASSTYNGEQYF.

This clonotype was recorded at least ten times. The chain carries TRBV29-1 and TRBJ1-5; D possibly corresponds to TRBD1 (6 bases). V was shortened by 4 bases and J by 5 bases, with 18 bases between the two germline ends. Per germline, CDR1 SQVTM and CDR2 ANQGSEA. The CDR3 length is 15 residues. Here the CDR3 reads CSVAEGDPRHQPQHF. For the CDR3, the DNA is TGCAGCGTTGCGGAGGGGGATCCGCGACATCAGCCCCAGCATTTT.

The CDR3 DNA reads TGCGCCAGCAGCTTGGAACAGATCCGGAACACTGAAGCTTTCTTT. This codes for CASSLEQIRNTEAFF. The V call is TRBV5-1, the J call TRBJ1-1; no firm D call. Trimming took 0 bases from V and 1 from J, leaving 10 bases between them. This CDR3 has 15 residues. CDR1 and CDR2 (germline): SGHRS, YFSETQ.

The V and J genes are TRBV5-1 and TRBJ1-1, with D maybe TRBD1 (6 bases). The CDR3 runs 13 residues. The V end lost 4 bases, the J end lost 6 bases, and 13 bases lay between the germline ends. CDR1 is SGHRS and CDR2 is YFSETQ in the germline V gene. The CDR3 region has the DNA TGCGCCAGCAGCATCACAGGGACGTCTGAAGCTTTCTTT. It yields the protein CASSITGTSEAFF.

The rearrangement links TRBV20-1 to TRBJ2-1; TRBD1 matches 7 bases. The CDR3 sequence is 13 residues long. The germline gives CDR1 DFQATT, CDR2 SNEGSKA (reference sequence). V dropped 4 bases and J dropped 6; count of bases not matched to a gene: 6. CDR3 loop: CSATDDRANEQFF. The CDR3 coding sequence is TGCAGTGCTACGGACGACAGGGCCAATGAGCAGTTCTTC.

This clonotype was counted many times. The junction and the germline gene differ at one end; a read error may be behind it. CDR3 DNA sequence: TGTGCCAGCAGCCCTCGGGACACCGGGGAGCTGTTTTTT. Protein: CASSPRDTGELFF. The chain joins TRBV5-1 to TRBJ2-2; D is ambiguous. CDR3 length: 13 residues. Germline-derived CDR1 and CDR2 are SGHRS and YFSETQ.

The table lists this clonotype with many counts. The J gene is TRBJ2-3, the V gene TRBV5-6; a possible D gene is TRBD2 (5 bases). The CDR3 totals 13 residues. CDR1 SGHDT and CDR2 YYEEEE come from the germline V gene. Trimming cost V 4 bases and J 5 bases, with 11 bases left between them. The CDR3 protein is CASSQIAKDTQYF. CDR3 in DNA: TGTGCCAGCAGCCAGATAGCGAAAGATACGCAGTATTTT. Complete variable domain (other parts from reference TRBV5-6 and TRBJ2-3): DAGVTQSPTHLIKTRGQQVTLRCSPKSGHDTVSWYQQALGQGPQFIFQYYEEEERQRGNFPDRFSGHQFPNYSSELNVNALLLGDSALYLCASSQIAKDTQYFGPGTRLTVL.

Many counts were recorded for this clonotype. V usage is TRBV12-3 or TRBV12-4 and J usage is TRBJ1-6; weak D call: TRBD1 (6 bases). This CDR3 is 15 amino acids long. V was cut by 6 bases and J by 0 bases, with 9 bases left in between. CDR3 nucleotides: TGTGCCAGCAGGGCGGACAGCTCCTATAATTCACCCCTCCACTTT. Its translation is CASRADSSYNSPLHF.

This clonotype has at least ten counts. The rearrangement uses TRBV29-1 and TRBJ2-5, with TRBD2 as a possible D gene (6 bases). The CDR3 is made up of 11 amino acids. Trimming cost V 4 bases and J 4 bases, with 7 bases left between them. From germline, CDR1 is SQVTM and CDR2 ANQGSEA. The CDR3 DNA sequence: TGCAGCGTTGCAGCGGGAGAGACCCAGTACTTC. This codes for CSVAAGETQYF.

This clonotype has ten or more counts. V usage is TRBV11-2 and J usage is TRBJ2-3, with TRBD2 matching over 10 bases. Germline values: CDR1 SGHAT, CDR2 FQNNGV. The ends lost 4 bases at V and 3 bases at J; junction bases unmatched: 7. This CDR3 is built from 16 residues. The CDR3 nucleotides are TGTGCCAGCAGCTCCCTAGCGGGAGTTCGAACAGATACGCAGTATTTT. Its translation is CASSSLAGVRTDTQYF.

This clonotype was observed at least ten times. The V gene is TRBV20-1, the J gene TRBJ2-1, with 8 bases identical to TRBD2. Per the germline V gene, CDR1 is DFQATT and CDR2 is SNEGSKA (reference sequence). The CDR3 contains 13 residues. The V segment lost 5 bases and the J segment 6 bases; nucleotides outside the gene matches: 6. The CDR3 region is CSAYRSGSNEQFF. The CDR3 region has the DNA TGCAGTGCTTACCGAAGCGGGAGCAATGAGCAGTTCTTC.